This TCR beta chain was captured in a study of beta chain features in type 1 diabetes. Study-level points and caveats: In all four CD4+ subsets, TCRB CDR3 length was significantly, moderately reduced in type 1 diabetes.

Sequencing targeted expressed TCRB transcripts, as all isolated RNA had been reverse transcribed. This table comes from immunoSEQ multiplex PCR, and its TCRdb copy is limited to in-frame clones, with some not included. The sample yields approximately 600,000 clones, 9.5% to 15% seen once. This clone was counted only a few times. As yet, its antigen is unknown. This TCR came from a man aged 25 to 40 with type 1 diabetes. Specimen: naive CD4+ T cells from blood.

Written as DNA, the CDR3 is TGTGCCAGCAGCCAAGATCTGGAGGGGAACTATGGCTACACCTTC. Protein product: CASSQDLEGNYGYTF. The chain combines TRBV14 with TRBJ1-2; perhaps TRBD1 as D (5 bases). The ends were cut back, 0 bases at V and 2 bases at J, with 10 bases in the middle. Germline V CDR1 and CDR2: SGHDN, FVKESK. The CDR3 spans 15 residues.